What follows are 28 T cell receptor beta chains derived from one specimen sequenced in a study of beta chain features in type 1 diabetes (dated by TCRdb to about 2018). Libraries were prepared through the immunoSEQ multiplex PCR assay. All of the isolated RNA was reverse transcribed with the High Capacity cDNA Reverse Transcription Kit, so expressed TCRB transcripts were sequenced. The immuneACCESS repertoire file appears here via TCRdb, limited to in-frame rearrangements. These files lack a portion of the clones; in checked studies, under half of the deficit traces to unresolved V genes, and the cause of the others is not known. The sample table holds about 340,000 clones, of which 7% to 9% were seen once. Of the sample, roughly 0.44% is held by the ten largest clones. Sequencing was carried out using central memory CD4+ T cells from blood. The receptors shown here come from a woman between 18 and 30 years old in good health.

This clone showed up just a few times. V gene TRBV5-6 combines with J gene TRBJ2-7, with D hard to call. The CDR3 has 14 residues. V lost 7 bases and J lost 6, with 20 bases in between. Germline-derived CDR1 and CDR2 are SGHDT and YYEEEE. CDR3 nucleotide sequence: TGTGCCAGCTCCAGGAGCGTCTTTTTGGTCGAGCAGTACTTC. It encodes CASSRSVFLVEQYF.

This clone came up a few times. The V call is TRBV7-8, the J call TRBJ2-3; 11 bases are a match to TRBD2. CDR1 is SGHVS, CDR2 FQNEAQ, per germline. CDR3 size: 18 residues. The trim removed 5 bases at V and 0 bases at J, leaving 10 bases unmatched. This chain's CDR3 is CASSAGTSGNPSTDTQYF. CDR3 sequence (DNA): TGTGCCAGCAGCGCAGGGACTAGCGGAAACCCTAGCACAGATACGCAGTATTTT.

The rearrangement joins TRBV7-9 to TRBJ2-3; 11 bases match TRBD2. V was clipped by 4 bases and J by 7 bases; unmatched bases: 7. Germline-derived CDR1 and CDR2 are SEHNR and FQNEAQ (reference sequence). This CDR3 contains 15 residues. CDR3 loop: CASSSGLAAAYTQYF. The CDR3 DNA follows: TGTGCCAGCAGCTCGGGACTAGCGGCTGCTTATACGCAGTATTTT.

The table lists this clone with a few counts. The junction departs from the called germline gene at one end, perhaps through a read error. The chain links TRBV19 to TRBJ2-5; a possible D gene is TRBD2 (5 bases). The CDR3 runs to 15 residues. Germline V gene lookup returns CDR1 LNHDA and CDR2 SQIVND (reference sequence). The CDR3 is CASSIIPRGSETQYF. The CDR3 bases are TGTGCCAGCAGTATAATCCCTAGAGGGTCGGAGACCCAGTACTTC.

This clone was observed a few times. CDR3 region: CASSDRVAEIYNEQFF. The CDR3 DNA sequence: TGTGCCAGCAGTGATCGGGTAGCAGAGATCTACAATGAGCAGTTCTTC. The chain recombines TRBV25-1 with TRBJ2-1; no clear D gene. Germline V gives CDR1 MGHDK, CDR2 SYGVNS. This CDR3 spans 16 amino acids. The germline V and J ends were trimmed by 3 bases and 3 bases, with 15 bases remaining between them.

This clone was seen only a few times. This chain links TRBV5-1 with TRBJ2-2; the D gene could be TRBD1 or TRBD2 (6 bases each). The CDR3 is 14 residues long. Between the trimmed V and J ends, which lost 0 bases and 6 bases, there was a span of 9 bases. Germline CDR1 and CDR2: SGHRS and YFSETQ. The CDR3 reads CASSLDREAGELFF. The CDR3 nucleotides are TGCGCCAGCAGCTTGGACAGGGAGGCCGGGGAGCTGTTTTTT.

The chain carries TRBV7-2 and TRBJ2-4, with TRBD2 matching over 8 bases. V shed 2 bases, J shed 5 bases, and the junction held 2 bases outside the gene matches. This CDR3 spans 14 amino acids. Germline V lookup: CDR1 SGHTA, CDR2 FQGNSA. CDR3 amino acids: CASSLYGGENIQYF. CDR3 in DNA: TGTGCCAGCAGCTTATACGGGGGGGAAAACATTCAGTACTTC.

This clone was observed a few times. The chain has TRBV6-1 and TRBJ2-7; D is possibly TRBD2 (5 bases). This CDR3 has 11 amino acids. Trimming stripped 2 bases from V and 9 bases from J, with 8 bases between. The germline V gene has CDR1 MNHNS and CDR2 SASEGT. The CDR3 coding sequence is TGTGCCAGCAGTGAAAACCGGGGGCAGTACTTC. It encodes CASSENRGQYF.

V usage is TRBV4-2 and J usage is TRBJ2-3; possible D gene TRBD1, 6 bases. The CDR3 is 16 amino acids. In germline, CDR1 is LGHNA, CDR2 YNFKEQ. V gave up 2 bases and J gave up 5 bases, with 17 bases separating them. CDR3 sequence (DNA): TGTGCCAGCAGCCAACACAGGGCTAGGACGGGAGATACGCAGTATTTT. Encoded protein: CASSQHRARTGDTQYF.

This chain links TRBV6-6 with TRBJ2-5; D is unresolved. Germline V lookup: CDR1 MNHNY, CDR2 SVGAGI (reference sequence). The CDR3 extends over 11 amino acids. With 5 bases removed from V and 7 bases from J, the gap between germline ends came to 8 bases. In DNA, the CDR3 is TGTGCCAGCAGTGATAGAGGGACCCAGTACTTC. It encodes CASSDRGTQYF.

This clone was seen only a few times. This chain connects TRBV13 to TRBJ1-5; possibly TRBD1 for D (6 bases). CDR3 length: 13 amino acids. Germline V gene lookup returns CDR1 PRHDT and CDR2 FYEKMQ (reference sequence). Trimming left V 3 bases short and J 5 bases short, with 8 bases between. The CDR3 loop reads CASSFGGDQPQHF. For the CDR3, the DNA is TGTGCCAGCAGCTTTGGGGGCGATCAGCCCCAGCATTTT.

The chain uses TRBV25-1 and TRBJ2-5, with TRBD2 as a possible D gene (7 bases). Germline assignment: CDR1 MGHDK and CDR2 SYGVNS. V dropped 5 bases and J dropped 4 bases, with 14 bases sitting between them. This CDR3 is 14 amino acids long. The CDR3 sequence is CASSIQGGGETQYF. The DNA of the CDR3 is TGTGCCAGCAGTATACAGGGAGGGGGAGAGACCCAGTACTTC.

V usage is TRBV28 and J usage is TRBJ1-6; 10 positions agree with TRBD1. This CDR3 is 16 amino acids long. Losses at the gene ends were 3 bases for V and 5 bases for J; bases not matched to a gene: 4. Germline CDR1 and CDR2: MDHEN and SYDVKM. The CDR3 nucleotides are TGTGCCAGCAGTTTCTTCGGGACAGGGGATAATTCACCCCTCCACTTT. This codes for CASSFFGTGDNSPLHF. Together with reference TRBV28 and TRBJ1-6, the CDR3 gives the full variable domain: DVKVTQSSRYLVKRTGEKVFLECVQDMDHENMFWYRQDPGLGLRLIYFSYDVKMKEKGDIPEGYSVSREKKERFSLILESASTNQTSMYLCASSFFGTGDNSPLHFGNGTRLTVT.

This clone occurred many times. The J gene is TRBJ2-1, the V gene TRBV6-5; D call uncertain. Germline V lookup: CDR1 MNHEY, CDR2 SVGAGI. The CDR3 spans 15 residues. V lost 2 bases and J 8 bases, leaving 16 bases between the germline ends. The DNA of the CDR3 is TGTGCCAGCAGTTACATTGTGGGGTTTGGCTATGAGCAGTTCTTC. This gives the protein CASSYIVGFGYEQFF.

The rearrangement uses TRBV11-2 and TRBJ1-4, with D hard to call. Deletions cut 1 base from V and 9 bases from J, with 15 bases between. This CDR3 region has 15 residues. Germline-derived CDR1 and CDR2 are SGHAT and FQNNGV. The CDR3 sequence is CASSLAGPLDKKLFF. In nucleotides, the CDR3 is TGTGCCAGCAGCTTAGCCGGGCCCCTAGATAAAAAACTGTTTTTT.

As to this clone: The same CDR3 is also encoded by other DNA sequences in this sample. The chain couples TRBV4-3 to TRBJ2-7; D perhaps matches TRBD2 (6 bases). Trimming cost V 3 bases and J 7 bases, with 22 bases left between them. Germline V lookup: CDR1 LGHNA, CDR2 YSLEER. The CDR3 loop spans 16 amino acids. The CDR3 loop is CASSQDGTGSLFEQYF. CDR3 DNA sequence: TGCGCCAGCAGCCAGGATGGGACTGGTAGTCTATTTGAGCAGTACTTC.

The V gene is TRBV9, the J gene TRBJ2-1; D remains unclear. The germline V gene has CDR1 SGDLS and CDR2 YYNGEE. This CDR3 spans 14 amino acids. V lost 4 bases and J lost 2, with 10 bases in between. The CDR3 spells CASSPRTAYNEQFF. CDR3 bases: TGTGCCAGCAGCCCACGAACTGCCTACAATGAGCAGTTCTTC.

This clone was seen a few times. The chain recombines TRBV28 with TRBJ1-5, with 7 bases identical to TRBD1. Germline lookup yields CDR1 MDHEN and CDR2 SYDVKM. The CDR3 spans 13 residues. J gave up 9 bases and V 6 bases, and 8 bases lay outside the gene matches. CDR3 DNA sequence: TGTGCCAGCAGAACAGGGGTCGGGGTGCCCCAGCATTTT. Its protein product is CASRTGVGVPQHF.

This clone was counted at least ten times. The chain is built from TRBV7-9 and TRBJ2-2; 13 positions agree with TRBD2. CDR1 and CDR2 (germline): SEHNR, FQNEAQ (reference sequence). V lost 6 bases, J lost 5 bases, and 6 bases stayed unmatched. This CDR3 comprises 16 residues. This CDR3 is CASSRLAGGGTGELFF. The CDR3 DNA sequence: TGTGCCAGCAGTCGACTAGCGGGAGGTGGGACCGGGGAGCTGTTTTTT.

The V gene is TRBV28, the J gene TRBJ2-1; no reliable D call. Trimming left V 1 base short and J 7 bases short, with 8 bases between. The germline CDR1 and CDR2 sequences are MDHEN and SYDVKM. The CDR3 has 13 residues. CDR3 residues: CASSLFAPNEQFF. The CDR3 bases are TGTGCCAGCAGTTTATTCGCCCCAAATGAGCAGTTCTTC.

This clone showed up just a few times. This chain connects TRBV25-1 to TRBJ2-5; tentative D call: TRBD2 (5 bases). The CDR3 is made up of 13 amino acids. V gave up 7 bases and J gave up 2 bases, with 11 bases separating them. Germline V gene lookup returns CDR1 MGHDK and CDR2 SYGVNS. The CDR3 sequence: CASTSGVQETQYF. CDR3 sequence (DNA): TGTGCCAGCACCAGCGGAGTTCAAGAGACCCAGTACTTC.

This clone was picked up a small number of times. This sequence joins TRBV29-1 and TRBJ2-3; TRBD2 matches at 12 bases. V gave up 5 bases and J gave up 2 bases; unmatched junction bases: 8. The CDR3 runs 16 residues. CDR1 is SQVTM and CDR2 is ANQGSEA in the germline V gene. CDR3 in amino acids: CSVPSLAGGYTDTQYF. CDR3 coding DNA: TGCAGCGTTCCCTCCCTAGCGGGAGGGTACACAGATACGCAGTATTTT.

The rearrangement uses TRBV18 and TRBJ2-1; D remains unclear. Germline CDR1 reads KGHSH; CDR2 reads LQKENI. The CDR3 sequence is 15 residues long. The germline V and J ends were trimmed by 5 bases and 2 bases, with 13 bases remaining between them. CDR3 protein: CASSTGGDTYNEQFF. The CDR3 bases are TGTGCCAGCTCAACGGGCGGTGACACCTACAATGAGCAGTTCTTC.

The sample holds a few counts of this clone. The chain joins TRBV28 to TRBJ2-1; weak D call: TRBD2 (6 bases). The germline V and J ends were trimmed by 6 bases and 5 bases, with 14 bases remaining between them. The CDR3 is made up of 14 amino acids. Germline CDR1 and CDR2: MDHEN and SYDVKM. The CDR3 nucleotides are TGTGCCAGCAGCCCTGCTCGACTAGACAATGAGCAGTTCTTC. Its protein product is CASSPARLDNEQFF.

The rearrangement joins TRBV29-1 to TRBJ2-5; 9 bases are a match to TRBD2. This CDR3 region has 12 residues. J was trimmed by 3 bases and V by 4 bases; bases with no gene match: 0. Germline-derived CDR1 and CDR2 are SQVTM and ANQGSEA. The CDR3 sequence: CSVGLAEETQYF. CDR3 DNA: TGCAGCGTTGGACTAGCGGAAGAGACCCAGTACTTC. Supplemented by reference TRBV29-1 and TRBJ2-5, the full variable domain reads SAVISQKPSRDICQRGTSLTIQCQVDSQVTMMFWYRQQPGQSLTLIATANQGSEATYESGFVIDKFPISRPNLTFSTLTVSNMSPEDSSIYLCSVGLAEETQYFGPGTRLLVL.

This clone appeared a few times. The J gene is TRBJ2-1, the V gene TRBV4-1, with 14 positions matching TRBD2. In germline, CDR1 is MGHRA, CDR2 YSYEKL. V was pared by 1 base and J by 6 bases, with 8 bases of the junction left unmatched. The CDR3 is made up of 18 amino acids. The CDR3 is CASSQVGLAGGSGNEQFF. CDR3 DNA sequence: TGCGCCAGCAGCCAAGTAGGACTAGCGGGAGGATCAGGCAATGAGCAGTTCTTC.

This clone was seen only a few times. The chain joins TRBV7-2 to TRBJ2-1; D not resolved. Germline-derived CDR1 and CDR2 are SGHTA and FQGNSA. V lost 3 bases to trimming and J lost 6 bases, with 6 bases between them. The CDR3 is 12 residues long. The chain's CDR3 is CASSLDVNEQFF. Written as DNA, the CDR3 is TGTGCCAGCAGCTTGGATGTCAATGAGCAGTTCTTC.

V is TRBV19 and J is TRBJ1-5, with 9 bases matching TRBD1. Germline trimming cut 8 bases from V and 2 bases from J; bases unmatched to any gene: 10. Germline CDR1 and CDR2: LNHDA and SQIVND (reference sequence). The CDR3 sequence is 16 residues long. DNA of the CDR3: TGTGCCAGTTACATAACAGGGGGCCTGGGCAATCAGCCCCAGCATTTT. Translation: CASYITGGLGNQPQHF.